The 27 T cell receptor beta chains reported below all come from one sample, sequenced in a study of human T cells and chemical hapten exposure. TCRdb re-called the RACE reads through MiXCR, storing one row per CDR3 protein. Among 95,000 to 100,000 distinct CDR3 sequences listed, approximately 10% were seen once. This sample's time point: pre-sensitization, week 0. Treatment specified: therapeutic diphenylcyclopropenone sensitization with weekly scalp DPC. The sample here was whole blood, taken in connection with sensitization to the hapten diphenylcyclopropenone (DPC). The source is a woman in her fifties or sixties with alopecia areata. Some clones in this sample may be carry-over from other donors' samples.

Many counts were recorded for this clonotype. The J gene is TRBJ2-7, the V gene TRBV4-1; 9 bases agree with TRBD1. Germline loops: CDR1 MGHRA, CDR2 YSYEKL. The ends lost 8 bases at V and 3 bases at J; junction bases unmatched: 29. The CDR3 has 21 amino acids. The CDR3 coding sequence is TGCGCCAGCTCCCCGGGCCGAGGGACAGGGTCCCAGCCATGGTACTACTACGAGCAGTACTTC. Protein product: CASSPGRGTGSQPWYYYEQYF.

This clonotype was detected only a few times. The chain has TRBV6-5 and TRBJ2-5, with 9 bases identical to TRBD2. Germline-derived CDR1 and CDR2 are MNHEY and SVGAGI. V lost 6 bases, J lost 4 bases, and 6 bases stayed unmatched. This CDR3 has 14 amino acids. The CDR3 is CASSSGGLRETQYF. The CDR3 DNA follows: TGTGCCAGCAGCAGCGGGGGGTTGCGAGAGACCCAGTACTTC.

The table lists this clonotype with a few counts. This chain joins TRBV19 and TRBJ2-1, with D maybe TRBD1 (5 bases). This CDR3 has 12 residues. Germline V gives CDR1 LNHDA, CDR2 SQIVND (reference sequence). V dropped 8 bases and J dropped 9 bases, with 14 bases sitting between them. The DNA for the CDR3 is TGTGCCAGTGGGGCATCCTACCCTGAGCAGTTCTTC. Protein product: CASGASYPEQFF.

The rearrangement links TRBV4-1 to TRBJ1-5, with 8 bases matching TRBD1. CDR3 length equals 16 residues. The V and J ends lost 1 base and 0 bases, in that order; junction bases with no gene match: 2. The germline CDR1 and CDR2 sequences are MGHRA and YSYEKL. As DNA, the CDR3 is TGCGCCAGCAGCCAAGGACAGGGGCCTAGCAATCAGCCCCAGCATTTT. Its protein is CASSQGQGPSNQPQHF.

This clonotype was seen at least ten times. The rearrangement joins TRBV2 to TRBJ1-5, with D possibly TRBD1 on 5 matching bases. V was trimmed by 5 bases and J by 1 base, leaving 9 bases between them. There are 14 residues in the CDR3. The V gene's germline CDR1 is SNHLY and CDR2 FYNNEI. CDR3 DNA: TGTGCCAGCAGTCCGGGACCAAGCAATCAGCCCCAGCATTTT. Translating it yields CASSPGPSNQPQHF.

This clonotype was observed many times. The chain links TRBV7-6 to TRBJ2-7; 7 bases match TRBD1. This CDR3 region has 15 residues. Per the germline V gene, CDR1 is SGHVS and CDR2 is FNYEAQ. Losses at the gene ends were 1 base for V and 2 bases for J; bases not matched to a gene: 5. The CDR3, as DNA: TGTGCCAGCAGCTTAGGTCCTGGGACAGCCTACGAGCAGTACTTC. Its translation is CASSLGPGTAYEQYF. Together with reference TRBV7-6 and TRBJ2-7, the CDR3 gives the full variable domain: GAGVSQSPRYKVTKRGQDVALRCDPISGHVSLYWYRQALGQGPEFLTYFNYEAQQDKSGLPNDRFSAERPEGSISTLTIQRTEQRDSAMYRCASSLGPGTAYEQYFGPGTRLTVT.

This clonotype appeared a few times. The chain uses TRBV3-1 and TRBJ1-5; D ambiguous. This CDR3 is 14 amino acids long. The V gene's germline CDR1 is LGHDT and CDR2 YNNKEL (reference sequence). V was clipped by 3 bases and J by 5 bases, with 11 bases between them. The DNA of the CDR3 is TGTGCCAGCAGCCACCACCAGGAGGATCAGCCCCAGCATTTT. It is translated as CASSHHQEDQPQHF.

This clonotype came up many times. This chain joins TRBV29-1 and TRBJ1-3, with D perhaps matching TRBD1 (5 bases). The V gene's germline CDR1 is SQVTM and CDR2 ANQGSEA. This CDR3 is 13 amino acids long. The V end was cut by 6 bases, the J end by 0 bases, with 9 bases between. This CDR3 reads CSVMTASGNTIYF. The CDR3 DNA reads TGCAGCGTCATGACAGCCTCTGGAAACACCATATATTTT.

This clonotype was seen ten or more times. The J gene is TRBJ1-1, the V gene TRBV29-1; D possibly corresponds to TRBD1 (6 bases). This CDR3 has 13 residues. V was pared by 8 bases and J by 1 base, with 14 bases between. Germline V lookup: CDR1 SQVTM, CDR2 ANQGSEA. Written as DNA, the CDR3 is TGCAGCTTTTACAGGGCCCCGAACACTGAAGCTTTCTTT. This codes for CSFYRAPNTEAFF.

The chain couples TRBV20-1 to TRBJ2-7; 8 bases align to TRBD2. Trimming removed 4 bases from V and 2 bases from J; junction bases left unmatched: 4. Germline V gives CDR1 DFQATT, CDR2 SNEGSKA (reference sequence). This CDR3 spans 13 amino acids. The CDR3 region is CSATGTRTYEQYF. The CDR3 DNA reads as TGCAGTGCTACCGGGACTAGGACCTACGAGCAGTACTTC.

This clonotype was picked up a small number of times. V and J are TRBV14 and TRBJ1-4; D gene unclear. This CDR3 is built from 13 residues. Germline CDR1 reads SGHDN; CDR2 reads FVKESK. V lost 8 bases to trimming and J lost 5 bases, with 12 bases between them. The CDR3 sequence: CASGTARNEKLFF. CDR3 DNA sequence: TGTGCCAGCGGAACAGCACGAAATGAAAAACTGTTTTTT.

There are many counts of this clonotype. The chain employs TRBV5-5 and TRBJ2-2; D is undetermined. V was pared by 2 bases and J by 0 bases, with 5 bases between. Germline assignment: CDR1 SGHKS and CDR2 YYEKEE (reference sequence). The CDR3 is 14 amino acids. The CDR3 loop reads CASSFSANTGELFF. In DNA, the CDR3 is TGTGCCAGCAGCTTTTCGGCGAACACCGGGGAGCTGTTTTTT.

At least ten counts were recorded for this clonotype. This CDR3 is CASSPRTGGTQYF. As DNA, the CDR3 is TGTGCCAGCAGCCCACGGACTGGGGGGACCCAGTACTTC. V usage is TRBV14 and J usage is TRBJ2-5; D possibly uses TRBD1 or TRBD2 (5 bases each). This CDR3 has 13 amino acids. Per germline, CDR1 SGHDN and CDR2 FVKESK. The V gene lost 4 bases and the J gene lost 7 bases, with 13 bases spanning the gap.

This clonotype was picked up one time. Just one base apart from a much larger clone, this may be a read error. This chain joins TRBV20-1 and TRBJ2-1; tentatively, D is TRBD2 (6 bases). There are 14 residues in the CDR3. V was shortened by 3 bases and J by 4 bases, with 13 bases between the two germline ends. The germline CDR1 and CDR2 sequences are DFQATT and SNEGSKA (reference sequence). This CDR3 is CSASRLVVYNEQFF. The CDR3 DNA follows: TGCAGTGCTAGTCGACTAGTGGTTTACAATGAGCAGTTCTTC.

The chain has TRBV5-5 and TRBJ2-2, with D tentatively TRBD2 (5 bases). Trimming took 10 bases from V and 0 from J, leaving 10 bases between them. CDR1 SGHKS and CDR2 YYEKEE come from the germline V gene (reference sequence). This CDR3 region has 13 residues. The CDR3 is CAGAGTNTGELFF. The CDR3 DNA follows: TGTGCCGGAGCCGGGACGAACACCGGGGAGCTGTTTTTT.

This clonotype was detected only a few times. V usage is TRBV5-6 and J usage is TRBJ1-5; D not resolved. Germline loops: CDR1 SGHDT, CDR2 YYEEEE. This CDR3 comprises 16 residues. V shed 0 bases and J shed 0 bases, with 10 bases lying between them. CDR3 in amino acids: CASSLGRRYSNQPQHF. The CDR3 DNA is TGTGCCAGCAGCTTGGGTAGGAGATATAGCAATCAGCCCCAGCATTTT.

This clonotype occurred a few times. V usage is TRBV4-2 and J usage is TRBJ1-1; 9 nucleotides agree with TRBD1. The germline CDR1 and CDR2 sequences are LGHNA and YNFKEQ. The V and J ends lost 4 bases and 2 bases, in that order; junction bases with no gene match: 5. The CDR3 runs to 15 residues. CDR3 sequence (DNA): TGTGCCAGCAGCCGCGCACAGGGGGCCAACACTGAAGCTTTCTTT. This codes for CASSRAQGANTEAFF.

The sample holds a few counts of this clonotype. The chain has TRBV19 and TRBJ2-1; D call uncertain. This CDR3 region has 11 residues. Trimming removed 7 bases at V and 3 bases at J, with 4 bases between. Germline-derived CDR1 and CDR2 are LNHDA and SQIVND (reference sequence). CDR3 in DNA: TGTGCCAGTACTAACTACAATGAGCAGTTCTTC. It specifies CASTNYNEQFF. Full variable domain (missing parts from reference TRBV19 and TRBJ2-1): DGGITQSPKYLFRKEGQNVTLSCEQNLNHDAMYWYRQDPGQGLRLIYYSQIVNDFQKGDIAEGYSVSREKKESFPLTVTSAQKNPTAFYLCASTNYNEQFFGPGTRLTVL.

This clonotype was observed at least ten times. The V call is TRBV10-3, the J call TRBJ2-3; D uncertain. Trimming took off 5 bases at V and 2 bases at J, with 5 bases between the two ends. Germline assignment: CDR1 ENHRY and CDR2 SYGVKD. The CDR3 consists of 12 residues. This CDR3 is CAISPYTDTQYF. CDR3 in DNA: TGTGCCATCAGTCCCTACACAGATACGCAGTATTTT.

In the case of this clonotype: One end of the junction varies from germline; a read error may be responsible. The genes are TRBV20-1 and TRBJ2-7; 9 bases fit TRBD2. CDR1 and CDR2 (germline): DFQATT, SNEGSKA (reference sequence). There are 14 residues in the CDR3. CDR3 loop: CSARLLAGAYEQYF. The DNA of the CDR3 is TGCAGCGCTAGACTCTTAGCGGGGGCCTACGAGCAGTACTTC.

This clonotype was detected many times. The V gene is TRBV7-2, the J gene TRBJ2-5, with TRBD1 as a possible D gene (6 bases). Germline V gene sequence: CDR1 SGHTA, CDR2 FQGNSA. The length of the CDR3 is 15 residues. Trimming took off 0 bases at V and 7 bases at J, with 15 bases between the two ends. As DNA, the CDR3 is TGTGCCAGCAGCTTAGCTATGACAGGCGTCGGGACCCAGTACTTC. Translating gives CASSLAMTGVGTQYF.

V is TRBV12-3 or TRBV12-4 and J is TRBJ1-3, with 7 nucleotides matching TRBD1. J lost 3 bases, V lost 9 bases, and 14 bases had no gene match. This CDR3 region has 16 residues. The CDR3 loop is CASLPETGHSGNTIYF. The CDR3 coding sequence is TGTGCCAGTTTGCCAGAGACAGGGCATAGTGGAAACACCATATATTTT.

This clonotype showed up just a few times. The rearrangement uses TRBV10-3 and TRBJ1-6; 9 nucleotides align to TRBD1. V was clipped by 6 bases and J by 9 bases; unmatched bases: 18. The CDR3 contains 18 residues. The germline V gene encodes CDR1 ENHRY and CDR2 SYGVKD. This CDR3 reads CAISADLNRGPSGSPLHF. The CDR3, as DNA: TGTGCCATCAGCGCGGATCTTAACAGGGGGCCTTCGGGTTCACCCCTCCACTTT.

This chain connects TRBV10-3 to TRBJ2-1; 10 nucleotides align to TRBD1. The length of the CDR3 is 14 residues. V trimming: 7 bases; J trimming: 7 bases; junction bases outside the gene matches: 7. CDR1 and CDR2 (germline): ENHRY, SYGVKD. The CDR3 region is CAITGGQGRNEQFF. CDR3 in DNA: TGTGCCATCACTGGGGGACAGGGGAGGAATGAGCAGTTCTTC.

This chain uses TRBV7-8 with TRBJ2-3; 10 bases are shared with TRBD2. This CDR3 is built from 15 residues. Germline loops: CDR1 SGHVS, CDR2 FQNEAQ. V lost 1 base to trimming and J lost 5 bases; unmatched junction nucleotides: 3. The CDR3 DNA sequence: TGTGCCAGCAGCTTAGTACTAGCGGGGAGAGATACGCAGTATTTT. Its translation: CASSLVLAGRDTQYF.

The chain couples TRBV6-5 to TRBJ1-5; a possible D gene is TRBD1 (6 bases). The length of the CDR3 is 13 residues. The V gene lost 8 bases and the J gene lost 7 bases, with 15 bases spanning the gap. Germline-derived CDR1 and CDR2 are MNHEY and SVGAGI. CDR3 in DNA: TGTGCCAGCGGGACATATAATAAACAGCCCCAGCATTTT. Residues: CASGTYNKQPQHF.

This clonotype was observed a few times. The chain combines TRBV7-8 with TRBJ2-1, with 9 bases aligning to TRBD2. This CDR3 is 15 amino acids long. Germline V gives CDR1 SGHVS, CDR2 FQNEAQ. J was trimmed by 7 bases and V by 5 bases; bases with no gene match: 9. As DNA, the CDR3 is TGTGCCAGCAGCCTAGTTAGGACTAGCGTAAATGAGCAGTTCTTC. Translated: CASSLVRTSVNEQFF.